The 28 T cell receptor beta chains below were found in one sample sequenced in a study of T cell changes during pregnancy in multiple sclerosis. Data came from immunoSEQ multiplex PCR; TCRdb stores just in-frame clones and leaves some out. The sample has about 99,000 clones, approximately 95% seen once; the top ten hold almost 1%. The starting material was peripheral blood, obtained after pregnancy. These TCRs come from a female donor with multiple sclerosis, enrolled in a pregnancy study.

The chain couples TRBV30 to TRBJ1-2, with unresolved D. Trimming cost V 2 bases and J 4 bases, with 11 bases left between them. Germline CDR1 is GTSNPN and CDR2 is SVGIG (reference sequence). The CDR3 is made up of 13 amino acids. The chain's CDR3 is CAWSPGRGYGYTF. DNA for the CDR3: TGTGCCTGGAGTCCCGGGCGGGGCTATGGCTACACCTTC.

This sequence joins TRBV19 and TRBJ2-1; possible D gene TRBD1, 5 bases. CDR3 length: 13 amino acids. V was pared by 5 bases and J by 7 bases, with 12 bases between. Germline V gives CDR1 LNHDA, CDR2 SQIVND (reference sequence). The CDR3 is CASSLIQGNEQFF. CDR3 bases: TGTGCCAGTAGTCTAATTCAGGGAAATGAGCAGTTCTTC.

This clone was seen a few times. The chain recombines TRBV12-5 with TRBJ2-7; 7 nucleotides line up with TRBD1. The V and J ends lost 5 bases and 6 bases, in that order; junction bases with no gene match: 7. Germline loops: CDR1 LGHNT, CDR2 FRNRAP. The CDR3 extends over 13 amino acids. The CDR3 region is CASGPDRVLEQYF. As DNA, the CDR3 is TGTGCTAGTGGTCCCGACAGGGTTCTCGAGCAGTACTTC.

This chain uses TRBV27 with TRBJ2-2; possibly TRBD2 for D (5 bases). V dropped 0 bases and J dropped 0 bases, with 11 bases sitting between them. CDR3 length equals 17 residues. CDR1 is MNHEY, CDR2 SMNVEV, per germline (reference sequence). The CDR3 region is CASSLSASGANTGELFF. The CDR3 DNA is TGTGCCAGCAGTTTATCTGCGAGCGGCGCGAACACCGGGGAGCTGTTTTTT.

This chain links TRBV9 with TRBJ1-2, with D possibly matching TRBD1 (6 bases). Germline V CDR1 and CDR2: SGDLS, YYNGEE. Trimming pared 0 bases from V and 0 bases from J, leaving 9 bases between. The CDR3 totals 15 residues. CDR3 protein: CASSVGGQANYGYTF. In DNA, the CDR3 is TGTGCCAGCAGCGTAGGGGGACAAGCTAACTATGGCTACACCTTC.

The J gene is TRBJ2-7, the V gene TRBV19; 10 bases fit TRBD1. CDR3 length equals 15 residues. V shed 5 bases, J shed 3 bases, and the junction held 7 bases outside the gene matches. In germline, CDR1 is LNHDA, CDR2 SQIVND (reference sequence). Here the CDR3 DNA reads TGTGCCAGTAGTTTACCGGGACAGGGGCTCTACGAGCAGTACTTC. This encodes CASSLPGQGLYEQYF. Using reference TRBV19 and TRBJ2-7 for the parts outside the CDR3, the full variable domain is DGGITQSPKYLFRKEGQNVTLSCEQNLNHDAMYWYRQDPGQGLRLIYYSQIVNDFQKGDIAEGYSVSREKKESFPLTVTSAQKNPTAFYLCASSLPGQGLYEQYFGPGTRLTVT.

The J gene is TRBJ2-1, the V gene TRBV9; D may be TRBD2 (6 bases). CDR1 SGDLS and CDR2 YYNGEE come from the germline V gene. This CDR3 contains 14 residues. V shed 4 bases and J shed 3 bases, with 11 bases lying between them. CDR3 sequence: CASSPWGVYNEQFF. CDR3 sequence (DNA): TGTGCCAGCAGCCCTTGGGGGGTCTACAATGAGCAGTTCTTC.

V usage is TRBV9 and J usage is TRBJ1-2; 11 positions agree with TRBD1. Looked up from germline, CDR1 is SGDLS and CDR2 is YYNGEE. This CDR3 comprises 16 residues. The V and J ends lost 3 bases and 4 bases, in that order; junction bases with no gene match: 8. CDR3 coding DNA: TGTGCCAGCAGCGAGGGGGGACAGGGGGGCGGCTATGGCTACACCTTC. Translation gives CASSEGGQGGGYGYTF.

The V call is TRBV13, the J call TRBJ1-5; D gene ambiguous. Germline lookup yields CDR1 PRHDT and CDR2 FYEKMQ (reference sequence). The CDR3 contains 17 residues. V lost 2 bases, J lost 2 bases, and 16 bases lay in between. CDR3 coding DNA: TGTGCCAGCAGCTTATCACGTATGAGGAGGGGCAATCAGCCCCAGCATTTT. This encodes CASSLSRMRRGNQPQHF.

DNA for the CDR3: TGTGCTGGGGGGGGTGGGGGCCCGAACACTGAAGCTTTCTTT. Encoded protein: CAGGGGGPNTEAFF. The chain is built from TRBV12-5 and TRBJ1-1; a weak D match, TRBD1 (6 bases). The V gene's germline CDR1 is LGHNT and CDR2 FRNRAP. Trimming pared 11 bases from V and 1 base from J, leaving 17 bases between. This CDR3 is built from 14 residues.

Concerning this clone: The germline gene is not matched at one end of the junction; a read error may be the cause. The chain joins TRBV6-6 to TRBJ2-1, with TRBD2 identical over 9 bases. Germline CDR1 reads MNHNY; CDR2 reads SVGAGI (reference sequence). This CDR3 has 16 amino acids. The CDR3 here is CASSYPGTSLYTEQFF. In DNA form, the CDR3 reads TGTGCCAGCAGTTACCCCGGGACTAGCTTGTACACTGAGCAGTTCTTC.

The V and J genes are TRBV6-5 and TRBJ2-7; TRBD1 matches at 12 bases. The V gene's germline CDR1 is MNHEY and CDR2 SVGAGI. V gave up 5 bases and J gave up 4 bases; unmatched junction bases: 3. The CDR3 has 14 residues. CDR3 sequence reads: CASSPGQGAYEQYF. The CDR3 coding sequence is TGTGCCAGCAGTCCGGGACAGGGGGCGTACGAGCAGTACTTC.

The chain joins TRBV27 to TRBJ1-1; 7 bases are shared with TRBD1. V lost 2 bases to trimming and J lost 5 bases; unmatched junction nucleotides: 5. The germline CDR1 and CDR2 sequences are MNHEY and SMNVEV (reference sequence). This CDR3 spans 14 amino acids. The CDR3 DNA sequence: TGTGCCAGCAGTTTAAAGGGGGCCGGAACTGAAGCTTTCTTT. Translation gives CASSLKGAGTEAFF.

The rearrangement uses TRBV9 and TRBJ1-4, with D unclear. The CDR3 totals 15 residues. Per germline, CDR1 SGDLS and CDR2 YYNGEE. Trimming stripped 0 bases from V and 7 bases from J, with 13 bases between. The CDR3 reads CASSVGTASSEKLFF. The CDR3 coding sequence is TGTGCCAGCAGCGTAGGAACGGCCTCTAGTGAAAAACTGTTTTTT.

The chain uses TRBV29-1 and TRBJ2-7; TRBD1 agrees at 7 bases. This CDR3 region has 11 residues. Germline lookup yields CDR1 SQVTM and CDR2 ANQGSEA. Trimming took 7 bases from V and 2 from J; bases not matched to a gene: 2. The CDR3 DNA follows: TGCAGCGCTGGGACAGCCTACGAGCAGTACTTC. Its protein is CSAGTAYEQYF.

V is TRBV13 and J is TRBJ2-2, with 7 positions matching TRBD1. CDR1 is PRHDT, CDR2 FYEKMQ, per germline (reference sequence). The J segment lost 5 bases and the V segment lost 3 bases, leaving 3 bases of the junction unmatched. The CDR3 is 14 residues long. Written as DNA, the CDR3 is TGTGCCAGCAGCTTGACAGGGATGACCGGGGAGCTGTTTTTT. This gives the protein CASSLTGMTGELFF.

The genes are TRBV5-1 and TRBJ2-3, with a tentative D call TRBD2 (6 bases). Per the germline V gene, CDR1 is SGHRS and CDR2 is YFSETQ. V shed 0 bases and J shed 4 bases, with 9 bases lying between them. There are 14 residues in the CDR3. In DNA, the CDR3 is TGCGCCAGCAGCTTGGAACTAGCCTCAGATACGCAGTATTTT. Encoded protein: CASSLELASDTQYF.

The V call is TRBV4-1, the J call TRBJ1-1; 9 positions match TRBD1. V lost 4 bases and J lost 5; bases outside the gene matches: 8. Germline CDR1 reads MGHRA; CDR2 reads YSYEKL. The CDR3 totals 15 residues. For the CDR3, the DNA is TGCGCCAGCAGCCTAGGAACGACAGGGGGGACTGAAGCTTTCTTT. Its translation is CASSLGTTGGTEAFF.

This rearrangement joins TRBV2 to TRBJ1-2; possible D gene TRBD1, 6 bases. Germline CDR1 SNHLY, CDR2 FYNNEI. The V gene lost 4 bases and the J gene lost 2 bases, with 8 bases spanning the gap. This CDR3 spans 13 amino acids. CDR3 residues: CASSVGQNYGYTF. CDR3 nucleotides: TGTGCCAGCAGTGTGGGACAAAACTATGGCTACACCTTC.

In regard to this clone: The sample carries other DNA sequences with the same CDR3. The gene calls are TRBV7-7 and TRBJ1-1; D possibly corresponds to TRBD1 (6 bases). Trimming took 5 bases from V and 1 from J, leaving 8 bases between them. This CDR3 comprises 13 residues. Germline V CDR1 and CDR2: SSHAT, FNYEAQ (reference sequence). The CDR3 bases are TGTGCCAGCAGCCTCAGGGGGAACACTGAAGCTTTCTTT. Translation: CASSLRGNTEAFF.

The chain uses TRBV7-8 and TRBJ2-1, with a weak D call TRBD1 (5 bases). The CDR3 is made up of 15 amino acids. CDR1 and CDR2 from the germline V gene are SGHVS and FQNEAQ. Between the trimmed V and J ends, which lost 2 bases and 8 bases, there was a span of 16 bases. The CDR3, as DNA: TGTGCCAGCAGCTTACGGGCAGGGATTAATTATGAGCAGTTCTTC. Protein: CASSLRAGINYEQFF.

The chain joins TRBV28 to TRBJ2-7; D gene uncertain. CDR3 length: 15 amino acids. Trimming stripped 7 bases from V and 3 bases from J, with 19 bases between. Per the germline V gene, CDR1 is MDHEN and CDR2 is SYDVKM. The DNA of the CDR3 is TGTGCCAGCATCACCGGCGGCGAAGTGGTCTACGAGCAGTACTTC. Translation gives CASITGGEVVYEQYF.

The rearrangement joins TRBV9 to TRBJ2-5; 12 bases align to TRBD2. Germline V gives CDR1 SGDLS, CDR2 YYNGEE. CDR3 length: 17 residues. V dropped 0 bases and J dropped 7; count of bases not matched to a gene: 10. The CDR3: CASSVERLAGVVGTQYF. The CDR3 DNA sequence: TGTGCCAGCAGCGTAGAGAGACTAGCGGGAGTAGTGGGGACCCAGTACTTC.

The chain couples TRBV6-6 to TRBJ1-1; 12 bases are a match to TRBD1. Per germline, CDR1 MNHNY and CDR2 SVGAGI (reference sequence). This CDR3 has 13 amino acids. Losses at the gene ends were 8 bases for V and 5 bases for J; bases not matched to a gene: 3. The DNA for the CDR3 is TGTGCCAGCGGGGACAGGGGGCGGACTGAAGCTTTCTTT. Amino acids: CASGDRGRTEAFF.

This chain links TRBV6-5 with TRBJ1-5; D remains unclear. Germline lookup yields CDR1 MNHEY and CDR2 SVGAGI. The V and J ends lost 4 bases and 5 bases respectively, with 12 bases between them. This CDR3 is 14 amino acids long. CDR3 nucleotide sequence: TGTGCCAGCAGTTCCGGCAGGATGGATCAGCCCCAGCATTTT. Protein product: CASSSGRMDQPQHF.

V and J are TRBV27 and TRBJ2-4; D remains ambiguous. Germline V CDR1 and CDR2: MNHEY, SMNVEV (reference sequence). Trimming took 5 bases from V and 0 from J, leaving 11 bases between them. CDR3 length: 15 residues. CDR3 DNA sequence: TGTGCCAGCAGTCCCCAGGTACTAGCCAAAAACATTCAGTACTTC. The encoded protein is CASSPQVLAKNIQYF.

V usage is TRBV7-9 and J usage is TRBJ2-7; D is possibly TRBD1 (6 bases). Germline CDR1 and CDR2: SEHNR and FQNEAQ (reference sequence). CDR3 length: 16 amino acids. Trimming left V 0 bases short and J 3 bases short, with 15 bases between. The CDR3 protein is CASSLASGRGNYEQYF. CDR3 DNA: TGTGCCAGCAGCTTAGCATCGGGCAGGGGTAACTACGAGCAGTACTTC.

V and J are TRBV7-9 and TRBJ2-7; TRBD1 might be the D (6 bases). Germline V gene sequence: CDR1 SEHNR, CDR2 FQNEAQ (reference sequence). Trimming removed 6 bases at V and 3 bases at J, with 18 bases between. The CDR3 sequence is 15 residues long. The CDR3 here is CASRSTGTLYYEQYF. The CDR3 coding sequence is TGTGCCAGCAGATCTACCGGGACACTTTACTACGAGCAGTACTTC.